This is a list of T cell receptor beta chains from one sample in a study of identical twins. TCRdb reprocessed the 5' RACE reads via MiXCR and lists one record per CDR3 protein. The sample shows some 1,700,000 distinct CDR3 sequences, under 35% of them seen only once. The sequenced sample consisted of cord blood. The receptors were gathered from a newborn girl in good health. Both conserved end residues are part of each CDR3. Each record gives: V gene, J gene, CDR3 protein.

V: TRBV5-1; J: TRBJ1-2; CDR3: CASSFRRGTPLNYGNTF
V: TRBV12-3/TRBV12-4; J: TRBJ1-2; CDR3: CASSLWGSGYTF
V: TRBV10-3; J: TRBJ1-1; CDR3: CAITIEQNTEAFF
V: TRBV24-1; J: TRBJ2-1; CDR3: CATSDPTRGYNEQFF
V: TRBV10-3; J: TRBJ2-1; CDR3: CAISELAGSYNEQFF
V: TRBV27; J: TRBJ1-1; CDR3: CASSPPLATEAFF
V: TRBV6-2/TRBV6-3; J: TRBJ2-5; CDR3: CASSWGLVTSGETQYF
V: TRBV10-3; J: TRBJ1-1; CDR3: CAAAMTGPTEAFF
V: TRBV20-1; J: NA; CDR3: CSARASAGAPYEQYF
V: TRBV7-9; J: TRBJ1-5; CDR3: CASSSYTGGSGQPQHF
V: TRBV18; J: TRBJ2-7; CDR3: CASSPLPDEQYF
V: TRBV20-1; J: TRBJ1-2; CDR3: CSADSSSNYGYTF
V: TRBV29-1; J: TRBJ2-2; CDR3: CSVVSGSSNTGELFF
V: TRBV9; J: TRBJ1-2; CDR3: CASSVDTYYGYTF
V: TRBV10-3; J: TRBJ2-7; CDR3: CAISATSAYEQYF
V: TRBV5-1; J: TRBJ2-7; CDR3: CASSTDASYEQYF